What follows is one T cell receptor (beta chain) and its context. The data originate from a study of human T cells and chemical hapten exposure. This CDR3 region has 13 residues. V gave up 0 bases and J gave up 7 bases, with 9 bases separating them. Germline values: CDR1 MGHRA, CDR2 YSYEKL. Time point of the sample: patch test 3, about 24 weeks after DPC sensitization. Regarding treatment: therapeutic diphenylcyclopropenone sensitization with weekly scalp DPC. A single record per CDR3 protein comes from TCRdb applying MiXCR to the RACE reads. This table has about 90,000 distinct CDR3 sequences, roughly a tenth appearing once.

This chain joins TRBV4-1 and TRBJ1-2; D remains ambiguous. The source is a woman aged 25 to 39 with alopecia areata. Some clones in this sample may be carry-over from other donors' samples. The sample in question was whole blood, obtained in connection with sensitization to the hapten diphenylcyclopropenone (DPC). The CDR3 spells CASSQEPGGGYTF. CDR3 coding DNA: TGCGCCAGCAGCCAAGAACCCGGCGGTGGCTACACCTTC.